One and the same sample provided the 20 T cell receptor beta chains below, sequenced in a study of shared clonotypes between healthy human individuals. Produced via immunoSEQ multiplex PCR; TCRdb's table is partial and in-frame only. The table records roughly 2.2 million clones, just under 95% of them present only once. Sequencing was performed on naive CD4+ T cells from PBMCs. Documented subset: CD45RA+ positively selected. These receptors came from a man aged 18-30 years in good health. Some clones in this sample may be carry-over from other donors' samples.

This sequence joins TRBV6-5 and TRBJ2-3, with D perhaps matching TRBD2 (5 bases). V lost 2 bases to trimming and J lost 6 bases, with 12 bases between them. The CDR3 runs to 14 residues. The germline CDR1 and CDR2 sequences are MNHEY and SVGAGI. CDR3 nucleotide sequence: TGTGCCAGCAGTTACACTAGAAGTAGGGATACGCAGTATTTT. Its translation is CASSYTRSRDTQYF.

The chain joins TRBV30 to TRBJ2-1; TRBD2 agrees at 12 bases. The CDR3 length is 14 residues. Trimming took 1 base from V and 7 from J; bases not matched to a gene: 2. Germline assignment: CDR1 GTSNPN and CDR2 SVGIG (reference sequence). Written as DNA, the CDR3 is TGTGCCTGGAGTGAACTAGCGGGAGGTAATGAGCAGTTCTTC. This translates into CAWSELAGGNEQFF.

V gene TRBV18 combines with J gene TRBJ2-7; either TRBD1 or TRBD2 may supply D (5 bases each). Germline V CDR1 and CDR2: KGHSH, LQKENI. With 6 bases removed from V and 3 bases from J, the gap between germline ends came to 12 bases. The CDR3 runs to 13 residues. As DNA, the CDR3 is TGTGCCAGCTCGCCCGGGGCACTCTACGAGCAGTACTTC. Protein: CASSPGALYEQYF.

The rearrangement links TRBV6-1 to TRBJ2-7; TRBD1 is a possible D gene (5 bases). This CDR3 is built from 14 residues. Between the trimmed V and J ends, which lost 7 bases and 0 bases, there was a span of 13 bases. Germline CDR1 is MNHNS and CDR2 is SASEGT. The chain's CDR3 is CASMGWGGSYEQYF. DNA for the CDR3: TGTGCCAGCATGGGCTGGGGCGGCTCCTACGAGCAGTACTTC.

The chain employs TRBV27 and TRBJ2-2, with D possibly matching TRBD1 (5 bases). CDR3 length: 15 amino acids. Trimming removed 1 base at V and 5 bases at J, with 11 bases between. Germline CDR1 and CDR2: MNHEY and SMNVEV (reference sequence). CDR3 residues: CASSLFRVGTGELFF. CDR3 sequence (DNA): TGTGCCAGCAGTTTATTCAGGGTTGGGACCGGGGAGCTGTTTTTT.

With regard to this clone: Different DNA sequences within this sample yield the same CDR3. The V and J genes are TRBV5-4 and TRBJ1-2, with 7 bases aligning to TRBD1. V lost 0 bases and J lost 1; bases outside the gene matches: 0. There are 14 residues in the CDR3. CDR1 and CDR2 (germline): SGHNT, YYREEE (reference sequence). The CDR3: CASSLAGGNYGYTF. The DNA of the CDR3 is TGTGCCAGCAGCTTGGCAGGGGGTAACTATGGCTACACCTTC.

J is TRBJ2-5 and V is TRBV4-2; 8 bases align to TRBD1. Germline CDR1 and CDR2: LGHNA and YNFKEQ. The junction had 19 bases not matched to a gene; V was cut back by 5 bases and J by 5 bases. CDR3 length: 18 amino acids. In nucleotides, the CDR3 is TGTGCCAGCAGCTCTCTGCCGCAGAAGGACAGGGCGGGTGAGACCCAGTACTTC. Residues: CASSSLPQKDRAGETQYF.

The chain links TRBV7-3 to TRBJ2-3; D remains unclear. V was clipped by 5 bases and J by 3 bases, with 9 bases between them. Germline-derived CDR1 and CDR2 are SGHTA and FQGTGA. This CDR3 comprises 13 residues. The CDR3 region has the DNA TGTGCCAGCAGCCCCGACCCAACAGATACGCAGTATTTT. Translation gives CASSPDPTDTQYF. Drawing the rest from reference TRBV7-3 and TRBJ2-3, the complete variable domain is GAGVSQTPSNKVTEKGKYVELRCDPISGHTALYWYRQSLGQGPEFLIYFQGTGAADDSGLPNDRFFAVRPEGSVSTLKIQRTERGDSAVYLCASSPDPTDTQYFGPGTRLTVL.

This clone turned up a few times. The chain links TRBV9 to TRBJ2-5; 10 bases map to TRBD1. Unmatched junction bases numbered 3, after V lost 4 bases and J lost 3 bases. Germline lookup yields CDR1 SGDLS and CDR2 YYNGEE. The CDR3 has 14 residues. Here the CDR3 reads CASSSGTGEETQYF. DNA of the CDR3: TGTGCCAGCAGCTCCGGGACAGGGGAAGAGACCCAGTACTTC.

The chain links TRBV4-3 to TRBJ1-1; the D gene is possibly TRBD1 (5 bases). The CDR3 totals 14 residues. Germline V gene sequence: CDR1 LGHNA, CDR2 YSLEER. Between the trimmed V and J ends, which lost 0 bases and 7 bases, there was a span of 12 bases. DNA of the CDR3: TGCGCCAGCAGCCAAGATTTTCTGGGGGATGAAGCTTTCTTT. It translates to CASSQDFLGDEAFF.

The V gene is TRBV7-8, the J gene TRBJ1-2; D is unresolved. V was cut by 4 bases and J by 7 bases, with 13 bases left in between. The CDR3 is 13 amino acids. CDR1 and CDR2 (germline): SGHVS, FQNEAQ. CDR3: CASSSDPGSGYTF. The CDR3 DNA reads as TGTGCCAGCAGCTCAGACCCGGGGAGTGGCTACACCTTC. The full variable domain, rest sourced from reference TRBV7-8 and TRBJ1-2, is GAGVSQSPRYKVAKRGQDVALRCDPISGHVSLFWYQQALGQGPEFLTYFQNEAQLDKSGLPSDRFFAERPEGSVSTLKIQRTQQEDSAVYLCASSSDPGSGYTFGSGTRLTVV.

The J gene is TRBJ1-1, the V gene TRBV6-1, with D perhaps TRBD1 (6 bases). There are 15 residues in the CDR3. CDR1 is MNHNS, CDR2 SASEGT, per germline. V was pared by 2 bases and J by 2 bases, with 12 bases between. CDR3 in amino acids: CASSESGGANTEAFF. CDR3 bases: TGTGCCAGCAGTGAATCGGGGGGGGCAAACACTGAAGCTTTCTTT.

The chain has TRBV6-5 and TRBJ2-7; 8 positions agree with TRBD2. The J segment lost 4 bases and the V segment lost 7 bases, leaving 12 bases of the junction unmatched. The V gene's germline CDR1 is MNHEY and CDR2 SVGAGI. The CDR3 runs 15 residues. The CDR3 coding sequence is TGTGCCAGCAATCCCGAAGGTCTAGCGGGTTACGAGCAGTACTTC. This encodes CASNPEGLAGYEQYF.

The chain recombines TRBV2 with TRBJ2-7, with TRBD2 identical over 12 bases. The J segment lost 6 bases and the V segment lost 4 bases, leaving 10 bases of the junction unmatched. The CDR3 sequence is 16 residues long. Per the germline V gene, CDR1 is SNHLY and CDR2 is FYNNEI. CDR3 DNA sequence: TGTGCCAGCAGTGGGAGGGGCGGACTAGCGGGATTCGAGCAGTACTTC. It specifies CASSGRGGLAGFEQYF.

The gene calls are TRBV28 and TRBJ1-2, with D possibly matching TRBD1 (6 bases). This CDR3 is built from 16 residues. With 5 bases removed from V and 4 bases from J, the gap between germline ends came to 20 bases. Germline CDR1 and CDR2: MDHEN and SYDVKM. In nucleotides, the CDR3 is TGTGCCAGCAGTGTCTATTCCCGCGGGACACTCTATGGCTACACCTTC. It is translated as CASSVYSRGTLYGYTF.

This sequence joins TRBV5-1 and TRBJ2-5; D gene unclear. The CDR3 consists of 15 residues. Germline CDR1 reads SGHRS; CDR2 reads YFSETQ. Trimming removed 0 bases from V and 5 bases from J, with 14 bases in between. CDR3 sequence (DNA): TGCGCCAGCAGCTTGGAGGAAACCCTCAGGGAGACCCAGTACTTC. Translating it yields CASSLEETLRETQYF.

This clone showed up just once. CDR3 sequence (DNA): TGTGCCAGCAGCTTGGAAGCTAACTATGGCTACACCTTC. This sequence encodes CASSLEANYGYTF. This chain connects TRBV28 to TRBJ1-2; D is unclear. V lost 6 bases, J lost 0 bases, and 8 bases lay in between. Germline-derived CDR1 and CDR2 are MDHEN and SYDVKM. The CDR3 is made up of 13 amino acids.

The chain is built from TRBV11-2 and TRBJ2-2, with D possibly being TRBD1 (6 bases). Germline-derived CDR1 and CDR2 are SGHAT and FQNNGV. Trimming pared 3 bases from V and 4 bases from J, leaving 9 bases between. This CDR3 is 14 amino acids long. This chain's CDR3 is CASSFARGTGELFF. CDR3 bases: TGTGCCAGCAGCTTTGCCAGGGGCACCGGGGAGCTGTTTTTT.

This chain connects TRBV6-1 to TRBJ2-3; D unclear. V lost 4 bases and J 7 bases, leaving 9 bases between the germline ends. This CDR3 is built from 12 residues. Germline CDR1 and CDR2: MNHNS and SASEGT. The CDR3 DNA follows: TGTGCCAGCAGTGCGGGTCTTAATACGCAGTATTTT. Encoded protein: CASSAGLNTQYF.

The CDR3 DNA sequence: TGCGCCAGCAGCCCGGGTATTGGACAGGGGGCATCCGGATATGGCTACACCTTC. This encodes CASSPGIGQGASGYGYTF. This chain uses TRBV4-3 with TRBJ1-2; TRBD1 agrees at 11 bases. The germline CDR1 and CDR2 sequences are LGHNA and YSLEER. The J segment lost 5 bases and the V segment lost 4 bases, leaving 15 bases of the junction unmatched. The CDR3 covers 18 residues.